What follows describes a single T cell receptor beta chain. Antigen specificity is unknown. Germline lookup yields CDR1 LNHDA and CDR2 SQIVND (reference sequence). This CDR3 contains 12 residues. With 0 bases clipped from V and 8 bases from J, the junction kept 0 bases outside the gene matches. The data were obtained in a study of beta chain features in type 1 diabetes. Since all of the isolated RNA was reverse transcribed, expressed TCRB transcripts were what got sequenced. TCRdb's table, derived via immunoSEQ multiplex PCR, lists solely in-frame clones and lacks some. The sample includes approximately 250,000 clones, 24% of them seen just once. Study-wide points: Overrepresentation of cells with high TCR expression could result from cDNA sequencing. When Type 1 diabetes patients were examined, their TCRB CDR3s proved moderately but significantly shorter in all four CD4+ subsets.

Material: naive CD4+ T cells from blood. This chain links TRBV19 with TRBJ1-1, with 7 bases fitting TRBD1. This receptor was obtained from a woman under 40 with type 1 diabetes. The CDR3 loop reads CASSIEDREAFF. The CDR3 DNA is TGTGCCAGTAGTATAGAGGACAGGGAAGCTTTCTTT. Full variable domain (rest looked up from reference TRBV19 and TRBJ1-1): DGGITQSPKYLFRKEGQNVTLSCEQNLNHDAMYWYRQDPGQGLRLIYYSQIVNDFQKGDIAEGYSVSREKKESFPLTVTSAQKNPTAFYLCASSIEDREAFFGQGTRLTVV.